The clone carrying this T cell receptor (beta chain) was counted only a few times. Per the study methods: Nucleated cell counts were estimated from reference gene primer amplification. Data came from immunoSEQ multiplex PCR; TCRdb stores just in-frame clones and leaves some out. That table gives V, J and clone size, and the DNA gave D and trimming. The table has approximately 240,000 clones, roughly 80% seen once. V was clipped by 2 bases and J by 2 bases; unmatched bases: 6. Germline V gene sequence: CDR1 KGHSH, CDR2 LQKENI. CDR3 length equals 18 residues. The record originates from a study of blood T cell repertoires in COVID-19. Study-level information: Samples came from the United States, Italy and Spain, spanning acute and convalescent COVID-19. Sources were T cells, B-cell-depleted T cells, or PBMCs; the material itself was cDNA or gDNA.

This sequence joins TRBV18 and TRBJ2-2; 12 positions match TRBD2. The sequenced sample was peripheral blood. This clonotype originated in a woman of 80 years or more with active or convalescent COVID-19. CDR3 residues: CASSPILLAGGNTGELFF. The DNA for the CDR3 is TGTGCCAGCTCACCAATCCTACTAGCGGGAGGAAACACCGGGGAGCTGTTTTTT.